The 31 T cell receptor beta chains in this list originate from one sample, sequenced in a study of human T cells and chemical hapten exposure. This sample's time point: patch test 1, 2 weeks after DPC sensitization. Treatment indicated: therapeutic diphenylcyclopropenone sensitization with weekly scalp DPC. TCRdb re-called the RACE reads through MiXCR, storing one row per CDR3 protein. The sample contains some 87,000 distinct CDR3 sequences, 10% of which appear only once. Sequenced here: whole blood, sampled in connection with sensitization to the hapten diphenylcyclopropenone (DPC). Receptors were obtained from a woman between 50 and 59 years old with alopecia areata. Some clones in this sample may be carry-over from other donors' samples.

In its sample, this clonotype is medium-sized (0.01 to 0.1%). This chain links TRBV29-1 with TRBJ2-1; tentatively, D is TRBD1 (6 bases). The CDR3 contains 11 residues. The ends were cut back, 7 bases at V and 6 bases at J, with 10 bases in the middle. From germline, CDR1 is SQVTM and CDR2 ANQGSEA. CDR3 in amino acids: CSGGLANEQFF. The CDR3 nucleotides are TGCAGCGGGGGGCTAGCCAATGAGCAGTTCTTC.

This clonotype came up a few times. The V and J genes are TRBV6-1 and TRBJ2-4; a possible D gene is TRBD1 (6 bases). Trimming shortened V by 5 bases and J by 6 bases, and 14 bases separated the two germline ends. Germline assignment: CDR1 MNHNS and CDR2 SASEGT. This CDR3 comprises 14 residues. The CDR3 DNA reads as TGTGCCAGCAGTCGGTCGGGGACACTAAACATTCAGTACTTC. This codes for CASSRSGTLNIQYF.

The chain recombines TRBV20-1 with TRBJ2-6, with 7 bases lining up with TRBD1. V dropped 2 bases and J dropped 2; count of bases not matched to a gene: 3. CDR1 is DFQATT, CDR2 SNEGSKA, per germline (reference sequence). The CDR3 loop spans 15 amino acids. The CDR3 DNA is TGCAGTGCTAGAAGCCAGGGGGCTGGGGCCAACGTCCTGACTTTC. Amino acids: CSARSQGAGANVLTF.

CDR3 nucleotides: TGTGCCAGCAGCAAAGGGGATGGGCCGAGACCTGTTCGTCCCTACGAGCAGTACTTC. Translating gives CASSKGDGPRPVRPYEQYF. The chain links TRBV21-1 to TRBJ2-7; the tabulated D call, TRBD1, remains unverified against the DNA. TRBV21-1 is assigned pseudogene status. The CDR3 consists of 19 residues.

The V call is TRBV29-1, the J call TRBJ2-3, with TRBD1 as a possible D gene (6 bases). The CDR3 covers 13 residues. The germline V gene encodes CDR1 SQVTM and CDR2 ANQGSEA. Trimming took 8 bases from V and 5 from J, leaving 17 bases between them. CDR3 DNA sequence: TGCAGCATCAGGGGAGCATTGGGAGATACGCAGTATTTT. Translation: CSIRGALGDTQYF.

This chain joins TRBV5-6 and TRBJ2-3; 15 nucleotides line up with TRBD2. There are 18 residues in the CDR3. V gave up 3 bases and J gave up 0 bases; unmatched junction bases: 5. CDR1 is SGHDT, CDR2 YYEEEE, per germline. CDR3 in DNA: TGTGCCAGCAGCTGGGGACTAGCGGGAGGAACTAGCACAGATACGCAGTATTTT. Amino acids: CASSWGLAGGTSTDTQYF.

The rearrangement links TRBV5-6 to TRBJ2-7; 9 nucleotides line up with TRBD2. The germline V gene encodes CDR1 SGHDT and CDR2 YYEEEE. The CDR3 loop spans 15 amino acids. The V segment lost 2 bases and the J segment 2 bases; nucleotides outside the gene matches: 5. The CDR3 bases are TGTGCCAGCAGCTTTCTAGCGGGGAAGGCCTACGAGCAGTACTTC. This sequence encodes CASSFLAGKAYEQYF.

This clonotype was seen many times. The chain carries TRBV28 and TRBJ2-5, with 8 positions matching TRBD2. The V gene's germline CDR1 is MDHEN and CDR2 SYDVKM. This CDR3 spans 16 amino acids. The ends lost 9 bases at V and 0 bases at J; junction bases unmatched: 12. The CDR3 nucleotides read TGTGCCAGTGGGATCCCGACTAGCGTCTACCAAGAGACCCAGTACTTC. It specifies CASGIPTSVYQETQYF. The entire variable domain, with the rest obtained from reference TRBV28 and TRBJ2-5, is as follows: DVKVTQSSRYLVKRTGEKVFLECVQDMDHENMFWYRQDPGLGLRLIYFSYDVKMKEKGDIPEGYSVSREKKERFSLILESASTNQTSMYLCASGIPTSVYQETQYFGPGTRLLVL.

The V and J genes are TRBV5-4 and TRBJ2-7, with 10 bases identical to TRBD2. The germline V gene has CDR1 SGHNT and CDR2 YYREEE (reference sequence). Losses at the gene ends were 4 bases for V and 3 bases for J; bases not matched to a gene: 10. The CDR3 is made up of 16 amino acids. The CDR3 nucleotides are TGTGCCAGCAGCCCCTCTAGCGGGAGTATCCTCTACGAGCAGTACTTC. Encoded protein: CASSPSSGSILYEQYF.

This clonotype was observed a few times. The chain employs TRBV2 and TRBJ2-3; D is ambiguous. This CDR3 has 13 amino acids. V lost 1 base and J 11 bases, leaving 13 bases between the germline ends. Per germline, CDR1 SNHLY and CDR2 FYNNEI. CDR3 amino acids: CASSEVLLAGQYF. The CDR3 nucleotides are TGTGCCAGCAGTGAAGTATTACTCGCTGGGCAGTATTTT.

There are many counts of this clonotype. The chain couples TRBV11-2 to TRBJ1-6, with TRBD1 as a possible D gene (6 bases). Germline values: CDR1 SGHAT, CDR2 FQNNGV. V lost 2 bases, J lost 8 bases, and 7 bases lay in between. There are 13 residues in the CDR3. The CDR3, as DNA: TGTGCCAGCAGCTTACAGGGGCATTCACCCCTCCACTTT. Residues: CASSLQGHSPLHF.

This clonotype was recorded at least ten times. J is TRBJ2-3 and V is TRBV6-6; 7 nucleotides agree with TRBD1. This CDR3 has 14 amino acids. V lost 5 bases and J lost 0; bases outside the gene matches: 2. The germline V gene encodes CDR1 MNHNY and CDR2 SVGAGI (reference sequence). CDR3 sequence: CASSPGQSTDTQYF. The CDR3 nucleotides are TGTGCCAGCAGTCCGGGACAGAGCACAGATACGCAGTATTTT.

The chain has TRBV5-5 and TRBJ2-7; 7 bases line up with TRBD2. From germline, CDR1 is SGHKS and CDR2 YYEKEE (reference sequence). This CDR3 comprises 12 residues. V shed 4 bases, J shed 11 bases, and the junction held 9 bases outside the gene matches. The CDR3 bases are TGTGCCAGCAGCCCCCTAGGGAGGGAGAAGTACTTC. Translation gives CASSPLGREKYF.

The chain has TRBV4-3 and TRBJ2-7; TRBD2 matches at 10 bases. CDR3 size: 20 residues. Germline V gene sequence: CDR1 LGHNA, CDR2 YSLEER. V trimming: 1 base; J trimming: 0 bases; junction bases outside the gene matches: 15. The CDR3 sequence: CASSQGLASGSRGSSYEQYF. As DNA, the CDR3 is TGCGCCAGCAGCCAAGGGCTAGCTAGCGGGAGTCGGGGTAGCTCCTACGAGCAGTACTTC.

The J gene is TRBJ1-1, the V gene TRBV4-3; no definite D call. Germline V gene sequence: CDR1 LGHNA, CDR2 YSLEER. Deletions cut 1 base from V and 2 bases from J, with 8 bases between. The CDR3 extends over 14 amino acids. CDR3 sequence: CASSQGLRNTEAFF. The DNA for the CDR3 is TGCGCCAGCAGCCAAGGCCTCCGTAACACTGAAGCTTTCTTT.

This clonotype showed up many times. V is TRBV24-1 and J is TRBJ1-2; tentatively, D is TRBD1 (6 bases). Per the germline V gene, CDR1 is KGHDR and CDR2 is SFDVKD. This CDR3 has 14 residues. V was cut by 4 bases and J by 0 bases, with 8 bases left in between. In DNA form, the CDR3 reads TGTGCCACCAGTGAGACAGGTTCTAACTATGGCTACACCTTC. Protein sequence: CATSETGSNYGYTF.

This clonotype was counted many times. The genes are TRBV7-2 and TRBJ2-7; 7 bases fit TRBD1. CDR1 is SGHTA and CDR2 is FQGNSA in the germline V gene. The CDR3 length is 13 residues. The junction had 3 bases not matched to a gene; V was cut back by 5 bases and J by 2 bases. CDR3 amino acids: CASSPGQTYEQYF. The CDR3 DNA reads TGTGCCAGCAGCCCGGGACAGACCTACGAGCAGTACTTC.

This clonotype was counted between two and nine times. The chain joins TRBV5-1 to TRBJ2-7, with TRBD2 matching 7 bases. The CDR3 length is 15 residues. J was trimmed by 0 bases and V by 0 bases; bases with no gene match: 3. CDR1 and CDR2 from the germline V gene are SGHRS and YFSETQ. CDR3 sequence: CASSLELASSYEQYF. CDR3 coding DNA: TGCGCCAGCAGCTTGGAACTAGCGAGCTCCTACGAGCAGTACTTC.

This clonotype showed up just a few times. The CDR3 loop is CASSVANEQFF. The CDR3 coding sequence is TGTGCCAGCAGCGTGGCGAATGAGCAGTTCTTC. The chain carries TRBV6-5 and TRBJ2-1, with unresolved D. Germline V CDR1 and CDR2: MNHEY, SVGAGI. CDR3 length equals 11 residues. V lost 6 bases and J 7 bases, leaving 7 bases between the germline ends.

This chain connects TRBV30 to TRBJ2-7; D possibly corresponds to TRBD2 (5 bases). Germline lookup yields CDR1 GTSNPN and CDR2 SVGIG (reference sequence). V was trimmed by 0 bases and J by 6 bases, leaving 6 bases between them. The CDR3 totals 11 residues. CDR3 in DNA: TGTGCCTGGAGTGTGGCGGGCGAGCAGTACTTC. Residues: CAWSVAGEQYF.

The V gene is TRBV6-2 or TRBV6-3, the J gene TRBJ2-6, with TRBD1 identical over 9 bases. J was trimmed by 4 bases and V by 5 bases; bases with no gene match: 12. The CDR3 contains 18 residues. Germline CDR1 reads MNHEY; CDR2 reads SVGEGT. CDR3 bases: TGTGCCAGCAGTCAGACGGGACAGGGAAGACGAGGGGCCAACGTCCTGACTTTC. This codes for CASSQTGQGRRGANVLTF.

The chain carries TRBV27 and TRBJ2-3; D is unclear. V lost 3 bases, J lost 2 bases, and 3 bases lay in between. CDR3 length: 12 residues. Germline V gene data show CDR1 as MNHEY and CDR2 as SMNVEV (reference sequence). CDR3 sequence (DNA): TGTGCCAGCAGTTTCCCCACAGATACGCAGTATTTT. Its protein is CASSFPTDTQYF.

There are many counts of this clonotype. The V call is TRBV19, the J call TRBJ2-3, with a tentative D call TRBD2 (5 bases). This CDR3 is built from 12 residues. V gave up 10 bases and J gave up 9 bases, with 17 bases separating them. CDR1 LNHDA and CDR2 SQIVND come from the germline V gene (reference sequence). Here the CDR3 DNA reads TGTGCCACTCAAAATAGAAGAGGGACGCAGTATTTT. This sequence encodes CATQNRRGTQYF.

The chain couples TRBV28 to TRBJ1-6; D is unresolved. Per the germline V gene, CDR1 is MDHEN and CDR2 is SYDVKM. V was shortened by 6 bases and J by 5 bases, with 11 bases between the two germline ends. This CDR3 comprises 14 residues. In nucleotides, the CDR3 is TGTGCCAGCAGACCCGGCTGGAATAATTCACCCCTCCACTTT. This sequence encodes CASRPGWNNSPLHF. The whole variable domain, remainder taken from reference TRBV28 and TRBJ1-6, is DVKVTQSSRYLVKRTGEKVFLECVQDMDHENMFWYRQDPGLGLRLIYFSYDVKMKEKGDIPEGYSVSREKKERFSLILESASTNQTSMYLCASRPGWNNSPLHFGNGTRLTVT.

This clonotype was found many times. The V call is TRBV21-1, the J call TRBJ2-7; TRBD2, the D gene given by the table, was not confirmed from the DNA. TRBV21-1 constitutes a pseudogene. CDR3 length equals 18 residues. CDR3: CASSKMESRREGPYEQYF. The CDR3, as DNA: TGTGCCAGCAGCAAGATGGAGAGTAGGAGGGAGGGCCCCTACGAGCAGTACTTC.

This clonotype was found a few times. This chain joins TRBV12-3 or TRBV12-4 and TRBJ1-3, with D possibly TRBD1 on 6 matching bases. V was pared by 1 base and J by 1 base, with 8 bases between. The CDR3 loop spans 15 amino acids. CDR3: CASSLGQGSGNTIYF. Here the CDR3 DNA reads TGTGCCAGCAGTTTAGGGCAGGGGTCTGGAAACACCATATATTTT.

This rearrangement joins TRBV29-1 to TRBJ2-5; possibly TRBD2 for D (6 bases). This CDR3 has 14 amino acids. Trimming removed 4 bases from V and 4 bases from J, with 16 bases in between. CDR1 is SQVTM, CDR2 ANQGSEA, per germline. DNA of the CDR3: TGCAGCGTTGGACTAGTAGCTTTTGGAGAGACCCAGTACTTC. Protein product: CSVGLVAFGETQYF.

The rearrangement uses TRBV28 and TRBJ2-7, with a possible D match to TRBD1 (5 bases). The V end lost 6 bases, the J end lost 0 bases, and 15 bases lay between the germline ends. In germline, CDR1 is MDHEN, CDR2 SYDVKM. There are 15 residues in the CDR3. This chain's CDR3 is CASSLGVPSSYEQYF. In DNA, the CDR3 is TGTGCCAGCAGCCTAGGGGTACCCTCCTCCTACGAGCAGTACTTC.

The V call is TRBV29-1, the J call TRBJ2-2; D perhaps matches TRBD1 (5 bases). V shed 7 bases and J shed 3 bases, with 6 bases lying between them. The CDR3 runs 11 residues. Germline CDR1 SQVTM, CDR2 ANQGSEA. Here the CDR3 DNA reads TGCAGCGCGACAGACACCGGGGAGCTGTTTTTT. Residues: CSATDTGELFF.

Only a few counts were recorded for this clonotype. The chain combines TRBV6-2 or TRBV6-3 with TRBJ2-5; tentative D call: TRBD2 (6 bases). The CDR3 has 13 residues. CDR1 is MNHEY and CDR2 is SVGEGT in the germline V gene. The V and J ends lost 6 bases and 1 base respectively, with 9 bases between them. Written as DNA, the CDR3 is TGTGCCAGCAGGAAACTAGCCCAAGAGACCCAGTACTTC. This translates into CASRKLAQETQYF.

This clonotype was seen at least ten times. The chain links TRBV7-3 to TRBJ2-6; 7 bases agree with TRBD1. V lost 6 bases and J lost 0; bases outside the gene matches: 11. The CDR3 consists of 18 residues. Germline CDR1 reads SGHTA; CDR2 reads FQGTGA. The CDR3: CASSPTGRLDSGANVLTF. The CDR3 region has the DNA TGTGCCAGCAGTCCGACAGGGCGACTGGACTCTGGGGCCAACGTCCTGACTTTC.